Many counts were recorded for the clone carrying this T cell receptor beta chain. What it recognizes is unknown. The data are from a study of T cells after yellow fever vaccination. Study-wide results and limits: Repertoires sorted by FACS could include abundant clonotypes that are contaminants from the bulk population. Peaking on day 5 versus 15, the secondary response was faster but weaker. There was a small share of clonotypes that showed up in both the CD4 and CD8 compartments.

The study made its TCR cDNA through 5'RACE template switching. That step introduced a universal primer site along with UMIs. TCRdb reprocessed the 5' RACE reads with MiXCR, giving one entry per CDR3 protein. The sample lists about 220,000 distinct CDR3 sequences, under 3.5% seen once, with less than 3.5% in the top ten. The CDR3 sequence is 11 residues long. V was shortened by 5 bases and J by 3 bases, with 5 bases between the two germline ends. This receptor was obtained from a man aged 18 to 30 who received the YFV17D yellow fever vaccine. The starting material was CD4+ T cells sorted from PBMCs, obtained 10 days after the yellow fever booster vaccination. The rearrangement joins TRBV12-3 or TRBV12-4 to TRBJ2-7; D possibly corresponds to TRBD2 (5 bases). For the CDR3, the DNA is TGTGCCAGCAGTCGGGGCTACGAGCAGTACTTC. Its translation is CASSRGYEQYF.